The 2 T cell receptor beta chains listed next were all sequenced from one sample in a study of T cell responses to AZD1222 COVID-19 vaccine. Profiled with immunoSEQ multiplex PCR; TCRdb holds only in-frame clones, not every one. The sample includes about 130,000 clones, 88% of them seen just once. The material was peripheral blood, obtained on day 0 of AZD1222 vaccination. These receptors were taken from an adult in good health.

The CDR3 DNA follows: TGTGCCAGCAGTTCCGGGACTGGAATGACCGGGGAGCTGTTTTTT. Protein: CASSSGTGMTGELFF. This chain links TRBV5-8 with TRBJ2-2; perhaps TRBD2 as D (6 bases). Trimming shortened V by 5 bases and J by 5 bases, and 16 bases separated the two germline ends. Germline V gives CDR1 SGHTS, CDR2 YDEGEE. This CDR3 spans 15 amino acids.

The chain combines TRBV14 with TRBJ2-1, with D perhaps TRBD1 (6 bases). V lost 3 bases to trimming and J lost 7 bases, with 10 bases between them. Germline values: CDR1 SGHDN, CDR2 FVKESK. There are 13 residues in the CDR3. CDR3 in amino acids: CASSHYQGNEQFF. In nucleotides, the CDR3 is TGTGCCAGCAGCCACTACCAGGGGAATGAGCAGTTCTTC.